Following are 10 T cell receptor beta chains from one sample sequenced in a study of T cells in Graves' hyperthyroidism and ophthalmopathy. Amplified TCR beta CDR3 regions derived from RNA transcripts. The TCR CDR3 was amplified in a first-round RT-PCR using the HTBI primer set. MiXCR, applied by TCRdb to the multiplex PCR reads, yields one record per CDR3 protein. Among under 700,000 distinct CDR3 sequences listed, around 17% were seen once. The material sequenced was blood. Receptors were obtained from a woman between 18 and 29 years old with Graves' hyperthyroidism.

This clonotype was observed at least ten times. The gene calls are TRBV20-1 and TRBJ2-2, with TRBD2 matching 10 bases. V lost 4 bases, J lost 6 bases, and 5 bases stayed unmatched. This CDR3 contains 14 residues. CDR1 is DFQATT and CDR2 is SNEGSKA in the germline V gene (reference sequence). Written as DNA, the CDR3 is TGCAGTGCTACTAGCGGGGGCGACGCCGGGGAGCTGTTTTTT. It is translated as CSATSGGDAGELFF.

This clonotype has a handful of counts. In DNA, the CDR3 is TGTGCCAGCAGTGAGCAGCTGAACAATGAGCAGTTCTTC. This sequence encodes CASSEQLNNEQFF. This chain joins TRBV6-1 and TRBJ2-1; no clear D gene. V was pared by 3 bases and J by 5 bases, with 8 bases between. In germline, CDR1 is MNHNS, CDR2 SASEGT. There are 13 residues in the CDR3.

In the case of this clonotype: This sequence may be a read error, since a much larger clone differs from it by one base. The chain uses TRBV5-5 and TRBJ1-2; D unresolved. The CDR3 length is 15 residues. Germline-derived CDR1 and CDR2 are SGHKS and YYEKEE (reference sequence). CDR3 nucleotide sequence: TGTACCAGCAGCCTACGGGAGGCAGAACGGTATGGCTACACCTTC. Its translation is CTSSLREAERYGYTF.

This clonotype came up a few times. This chain connects TRBV27 to TRBJ2-3; D might be TRBD2 (5 bases). Germline V gene sequence: CDR1 MNHEY, CDR2 SMNVEV (reference sequence). This CDR3 spans 16 amino acids. Trimming stripped 3 bases from V and 5 bases from J, with 18 bases between. The CDR3 loop is CASSFIGLALEDTQYF. As DNA, the CDR3 is TGTGCCAGCAGTTTTATTGGGCTAGCTTTAGAAGATACGCAGTATTTT.

As for this clonotype: One end of the junction fails to match germline, which may point to a read error. V is TRBV18 and J is TRBJ2-1; tentatively, D is TRBD1 (6 bases). This CDR3 spans 14 amino acids. CDR1 and CDR2 (germline): KGHSH, LQKENI. The CDR3 sequence: CASSPGARYNEQLF. The CDR3 DNA reads TGTGCCAGCTCACCGGGGGCCCGATACAATGAGCAGCTCTTC.

The chain carries TRBV6-2 or TRBV6-3 and TRBJ2-1; D gene ambiguous. Germline assignment: CDR1 MNHEY and CDR2 SVGEGT. This CDR3 has 14 residues. Trimming pared 6 bases from V and 2 bases from J, leaving 11 bases between. The CDR3 here is CASRLTKTYNEQFF. For the CDR3, the DNA is TGTGCCAGCAGACTCACAAAAACCTACAATGAGCAGTTCTTC.

This clonotype was found a few times. V usage is TRBV5-4 and J usage is TRBJ2-3; the D gene is possibly TRBD2 (7 bases). The CDR3 is 13 residues long. Trimming removed 9 bases at V and 2 bases at J, with 13 bases between. The germline V gene encodes CDR1 SGHNT and CDR2 YYREEE (reference sequence). The CDR3 protein is CATGGPNTDTQYF. The DNA of the CDR3 is TGTGCCACCGGGGGGCCAAACACAGATACGCAGTATTTT.

This clonotype has a count of ten or more. The V and J genes are TRBV28 and TRBJ2-1; D gene unclear. This CDR3 spans 14 amino acids. The ends were cut back, 4 bases at V and 0 bases at J, with 7 bases in the middle. CDR1 is MDHEN and CDR2 is SYDVKM in the germline V gene. CDR3 sequence: CASSYPGSYNEQFF. The CDR3 nucleotides are TGTGCCAGCAGTTATCCGGGCTCCTACAATGAGCAGTTCTTC.

This clonotype was counted between two and nine times. The chain has TRBV2 and TRBJ1-5; perhaps TRBD1 as D (6 bases). The CDR3 is 11 residues long. Trimming stripped 6 bases from V and 15 bases from J, with 15 bases between. Per germline, CDR1 SNHLY and CDR2 FYNNEI. In DNA form, the CDR3 reads TGTGCCAGCAGGACGGACAGCCTTCTGCATTTT. Protein product: CASRTDSLLHF.

The chain couples TRBV14 to TRBJ2-7; D gene ambiguous. The CDR3 is 17 amino acids. V lost 4 bases, J lost 0 bases, and 19 bases lay in between. The germline CDR1 and CDR2 sequences are SGHDN and FVKESK. Here the CDR3 reads CASSPLGFGSSSYEQYF. Written as DNA, the CDR3 is TGTGCCAGCAGCCCGTTAGGGTTTGGCTCGAGCTCCTACGAGCAGTACTTC.